Listed below are T cell receptor beta chains from one sample, sequenced in a study of blood T cell repertoires in COVID-19. The assay was immunoSEQ multiplex PCR, and TCRdb's table has in-frame clones only and misses some. The sample holds about 80,000 clones, about four fifths seen once. The sample consisted of peripheral blood. Receptors originate from a human donor in a cohort sampled during active COVID-19. The CDR3 runs from the conserved cysteine through the conserved F or W. Each record gives: V gene, CDR3 protein.

TRBV7-2,CASSPRTGTFYEQYF
TRBV3-1/TRBV3-2,CASSQDGGGDQPQHF
TRBV11-2,CASSLISLTGDPYEQYF
TRBV2,CASTSGGGANEQFF
TRBV5-1,CASSLTGGGYEQYF
TRBV30,CAWSQGSYEQYF
TRBV7-8,CASSPYGTGEYSNQPQHF
TRBV20-1,CSASAGQGAPVPTLAKNIQYF
TRBV4-1,CASSQDPSDRLAYEQYF
TRBV5-1,CATYSGSVPQETQYF
TRBV6-2/TRBV6-3,CASSYGIAGGGETQYF
TRBV18,CASSLLEGAGYNEQFF
TRBV19,CASSSNPGTASYEQYF
TRBV28,CASGKQYSNQPQHF
TRBV3-1/TRBV3-2,CASSQRGGASTGELFF
TRBV18,CASSLVGQGGNEQFF
TRBV7-2,CASSLGIQLNTGELFF
TRBV2,CASRRSRNEKLFF
TRBV2,CASIKSGIGAWGNTEAFF
TRBV7-8,CASSLATAPEGKPQHF
TRBV20-1,CSARQGRELFF
TRBV10-3,CAIAPRDSDNSPLHF
TRBV3-1/TRBV3-2,CASSQAGQGLTEAFF
TRBV11-2,CASSLRGGETEAFF
TRBV11-1,CASSSGTGANSPLHF
TRBV4-2,CASSPYGGTQGLGLAGYTF
TRBV3-1/TRBV3-2,CASSSPGTGGNSPLHF
TRBV19,CASSSEYQETQYF
TRBV12-3/TRBV12-4,CASSTIRVTEAFF
TRBV18,CASSPQGALNQPQHF
TRBV6-2/TRBV6-3,CASSYLQGSSGNTIYF
TRBV27,CASSLARGRVYEQFF
TRBV11-3,CASSSSGGTSGRAETQYF
TRBV7-6,CASTLEGSQPQHF
TRBV5-4,CASSLTGERSPLHF
TRBV7-3,CASSSQRGGSYNEQFF
TRBV27,CASSLFQGPYEQYF